These 16 T cell receptor beta chains were sequenced from one sample in a study of PD-L1 blockade in urothelial cancer. The data were produced by immunoSEQ multiplex PCR, yet TCRdb's version contains in-frame clones alone and is incomplete. Of about 51,000 clones listed, approximately 86% are singletons. This sample comprised PBMCs, obtained around atezolizumab (anti-PD-L1) treatment. All receptors derive from a man aged 60 to 69 with urothelial cancer.

The chain carries TRBV10-3 and TRBJ2-1; 8 bases are a match to TRBD1. CDR1 is ENHRY, CDR2 SYGVKD, per germline. The J segment lost 1 base and the V segment lost 7 bases, leaving 3 bases of the junction unmatched. The CDR3 is made up of 14 amino acids. CDR3 loop: CAITGQGSYNEQFF. The CDR3 nucleotides read TGTGCCATCACTGGACAGGGTTCCTACAATGAGCAGTTCTTC.

J is TRBJ2-7 and V is TRBV5-4; D may be TRBD1 (6 bases). Between the trimmed V and J ends, which lost 2 bases and 3 bases, there was a span of 12 bases. Germline V gene sequence: CDR1 SGHNT, CDR2 YYREEE (reference sequence). This CDR3 has 14 amino acids. The CDR3 reads CASSLTGHRYEQYF. The CDR3 coding sequence is TGTGCCAGCAGCTTAACGGGACACCGCTACGAGCAGTACTTC.

Written as DNA, the CDR3 is TGTGCCAGCAGCCCGGGACAGACCTATGGCTACACCTTC. This gives the protein CASSPGQTYGYTF. This chain connects TRBV5-6 to TRBJ1-2, with 7 bases that match TRBD1. Germline CDR1 and CDR2: SGHDT and YYEEEE. V lost 4 bases to trimming and J lost 4 bases; unmatched junction nucleotides: 4. The CDR3 sequence is 13 residues long. Combining the CDR3 with reference TRBV5-6 and TRBJ1-2 gives the whole variable domain DAGVTQSPTHLIKTRGQQVTLRCSPKSGHDTVSWYQQALGQGPQFIFQYYEEEERQRGNFPDRFSGHQFPNYSSELNVNALLLGDSALYLCASSPGQTYGYTFGSGTRLTVV.

The gene calls are TRBV15 and TRBJ1-2; D ambiguous. V was clipped by 1 base and J by 7 bases, with 10 bases between them. Germline V gives CDR1 LNHNV, CDR2 YYDKDF (reference sequence). This CDR3 is built from 13 residues. Here the CDR3 DNA reads TGTGCCACCAGCAGAGGAACCAGGTCTGGCTACACCTTC. Amino acids: CATSRGTRSGYTF.

The chain combines TRBV4-3 with TRBJ2-7; 7 nucleotides align to TRBD1. CDR1 is LGHNA and CDR2 is YSLEER in the germline V gene. Trimming cost V 1 base and J 2 bases; bases outside gene matches: 5. This CDR3 is built from 15 residues. CDR3 DNA: TGCGCCAGCAGCCAAGGATTGGGACAGCCCTACGAGCAGTACTTC. Residues: CASSQGLGQPYEQYF.

This chain uses TRBV5-5 with TRBJ2-7, with 11 bases that match TRBD2. Germline V lookup: CDR1 SGHKS, CDR2 YYEKEE (reference sequence). This CDR3 is built from 18 residues. V shed 0 bases, J shed 0 bases, and the junction held 8 bases outside the gene matches. The CDR3, as DNA: TGTGCCAGCAGCTTGGTTCCTAGCGGGGGGCTGAGCTCCTACGAGCAGTACTTC. This codes for CASSLVPSGGLSSYEQYF.

The chain uses TRBV13 and TRBJ2-7, with TRBD2 as a possible D gene (6 bases). The CDR3 has 14 residues. The V gene lost 3 bases and the J gene lost 2 bases, with 11 bases spanning the gap. Germline assignment: CDR1 PRHDT and CDR2 FYEKMQ (reference sequence). The CDR3 reads CASSFGGVTYEQYF. DNA of the CDR3: TGTGCCAGCAGCTTTGGAGGGGTCACCTACGAGCAGTACTTC.

The chain has TRBV7-3 and TRBJ2-5; 10 bases line up with TRBD2. There are 16 residues in the CDR3. The junction had 9 bases not matched to a gene; V was cut back by 5 bases and J by 3 bases. Germline CDR1 SGHTA, CDR2 FQGTGA. CDR3: CASSVGSGRSEETQYF. The CDR3 bases are TGTGCCAGCAGCGTGGGTAGCGGGAGGTCTGAAGAGACCCAGTACTTC.

The chain couples TRBV28 to TRBJ2-1; 7 bases are a match to TRBD1. Germline V lookup: CDR1 MDHEN, CDR2 SYDVKM. The V gene end was trimmed by 3 bases and the J gene end by 4 bases; junction bases not matched to a gene: 9. The CDR3 has 16 residues. The CDR3 spells CASSFPPSTGYNEQFF. CDR3 DNA: TGTGCCAGCAGTTTTCCACCCTCGACAGGGTACAATGAGCAGTTCTTC.

This chain joins TRBV7-9 and TRBJ2-3; 10 bases agree with TRBD2. The CDR3 spans 15 residues. Germline V gene lookup returns CDR1 SEHNR and CDR2 FQNEAQ (reference sequence). V lost 6 bases to trimming and J lost 2 bases; unmatched junction nucleotides: 5. DNA of the CDR3: TGTGCCAGCAGTCCAAGCGGGGGGGCCACAGATACGCAGTATTTT. Translation: CASSPSGGATDTQYF.

The CDR3 coding sequence is TGTGCCACAGGCAGGGATATTAACACCGGGGAGCTGTTTTTT. Translation gives CATGRDINTGELFF. The gene calls are TRBV6-5 and TRBJ2-2, with D perhaps matching TRBD1 (5 bases). V was trimmed by 10 bases and J by 2 bases, leaving 14 bases between them. This CDR3 comprises 14 residues. Germline V gene sequence: CDR1 MNHEY, CDR2 SVGAGI.

The gene calls are TRBV11-2 and TRBJ1-2; 7 bases line up with TRBD1. Germline CDR1 SGHAT, CDR2 FQNNGV. V shed 3 bases, J shed 0 bases, and the junction held 7 bases outside the gene matches. CDR3 size: 16 residues. The CDR3 spells CASSLRTGAANYGYTF. The CDR3 DNA follows: TGTGCCAGCAGCTTGCGGACAGGAGCAGCTAACTATGGCTACACCTTC. Looking up the rest from reference TRBV11-2 and TRBJ1-2 gives the full variable domain: EAGVAQSPRYKIIEKRQSVAFWCNPISGHATLYWYQQILGQGPKLLIQFQNNGVVDDSQLPKDRFSAERLKGVDSTLKIQPAKLEDSAVYLCASSLRTGAANYGYTFGSGTRLTVV.

This chain joins TRBV7-9 and TRBJ1-5, with D possibly being TRBD1 (5 bases). CDR3 length: 12 residues. In germline, CDR1 is SEHNR, CDR2 FQNEAQ (reference sequence). Trimming pared 5 bases from V and 6 bases from J, leaving 8 bases between. The CDR3 reads CASSRGAQPQHF. In DNA form, the CDR3 reads TGTGCCAGCAGCCGCGGGGCTCAGCCCCAGCATTTT.

The gene calls are TRBV2 and TRBJ2-5; D perhaps matches TRBD2 (5 bases). V lost 6 bases, J lost 5 bases, and 10 bases lay in between. The CDR3 runs 12 residues. Germline V gene lookup returns CDR1 SNHLY and CDR2 FYNNEI. This chain's CDR3 is CASRREAETQYF. In DNA, the CDR3 is TGTGCCAGCAGACGGGAAGCGGAGACCCAGTACTTC.

V and J are TRBV28 and TRBJ1-5; the match to TRBD1 covers 8 bases. Germline V CDR1 and CDR2: MDHEN, SYDVKM. The CDR3 loop spans 12 amino acids. Germline trimming cut 8 bases from V and 7 bases from J; bases unmatched to any gene: 4. The CDR3 loop reads CASYRGTQPQHF. CDR3 nucleotides: TGTGCCAGCTACAGGGGGACGCAGCCCCAGCATTTT.

This clone has more than one count but fewer than ten. CDR3 loop: CASSLQGTGANVLTF. The CDR3 DNA sequence: TGTGCCAGCAGCTTACAGGGAACTGGGGCCAACGTCCTGACTTTC. The chain carries TRBV7-9 and TRBJ2-6; TRBD1 might be the D (5 bases). In germline, CDR1 is SEHNR, CDR2 FQNEAQ (reference sequence). Trimming removed 2 bases from V and 2 bases from J, with 7 bases in between. The CDR3 sequence is 15 residues long.